What follows describes a single TCR beta chain. In the PCR, 60 Vbeta and 13 Jbeta primers were used. Profiling relied on immunoSEQ multiplex PCR, and the TCRdb table lists in-frame clones only, not all of them. The repertoire consists of 140,000 or so clones, with 70% to 90% occurring once and the leading ten covering more than 4%. The entry originates in a study of cytomegalovirus exposure and HLA in healthy donors. V lost 5 bases and J 3 bases, leaving 4 bases between the germline ends. The CDR3 runs 11 residues. Germline CDR1 reads SQVTM; CDR2 reads ANQGSEA. The receptor was isolated from a woman aged 35 to 49 in good health and CMV-seropositive. The chain combines TRBV29-1 with TRBJ1-4; D remains unclear. Material for sequencing was PBMCs. The chain's CDR3 is CSVTANEKLFF. The CDR3 region has the DNA TGCAGCGTTACAGCTAATGAAAAACTGTTTTTT.